This T cell receptor (beta chain) was recovered during a study of T cells in localized non-small cell lung cancer. This CDR3 spans 16 amino acids. The V segment lost 6 bases and the J segment 5 bases; nucleotides outside the gene matches: 13. The germline V gene has CDR1 SNHLY and CDR2 FYNNEI. The table came from immunoSEQ multiplex PCR; TCRdb's copy has only in-frame clones and leaves some out. The sample carries 40,000 or so clones, about 80% recorded once. This clonotype was obtained from a male donor older than 55 with stage III squamous cell lung carcinoma. This chain links TRBV2 with TRBJ2-1; 7 bases agree with TRBD1. Source: peripheral blood, taken before any cancer treatment. CDR3: CASSGLNRGENNEQFF. The CDR3 nucleotides are TGTGCCAGCAGCGGTCTTAACAGGGGTGAAAACAATGAGCAGTTCTTC.